Shown below are 9 T cell receptor beta chains from a single sample sequenced in a study of molecular identifiers for immune sequencing clone quantification. TCRdb fed the PCR reads into MiXCR, producing one record per CDR3 protein. The sample records roughly 97,000 distinct CDR3 sequences, around 24% being singletons. Sequenced: naive CD8+ T cells from blood, with Jurkat cell RNA spiked in. Specified subset: FACS-sorted CD8+CD4-CCR7+CD45RA+ naive T cells. All receptors come from a human donor in good health. Some libraries in this study had Jurkat cell RNA spiked in.

The sample holds many counts of this clonotype. This chain connects TRBV21-1 to TRBJ2-7; the table calls TRBD2, which could not be checked here. TRBV21-1 is a pseudogene segment. This CDR3 has 15 residues. In DNA form, the CDR3 reads TGTGCCAGCAGCAAGGGTCCGGAGGGAAACGACGAGCAGTACTTC. It translates to CASSKGPEGNDEQYF.

This clonotype came up a few times. V is TRBV9 and J is TRBJ2-1; D not resolved. The CDR3 runs 15 residues. The V end lost 3 bases, the J end lost 0 bases, and 10 bases lay between the germline ends. CDR1 SGDLS and CDR2 YYNGEE come from the germline V gene. Here the CDR3 DNA reads TGTGCCAGCAGCGGTCTTCCTTCCTCCTACAATGAGCAGTTCTTC. It translates to CASSGLPSSYNEQFF.

This clonotype has a count of ten or more. The rearrangement uses TRBV19 and TRBJ2-2, with 7 bases aligning to TRBD1. The CDR3 spans 14 residues. Germline-derived CDR1 and CDR2 are LNHDA and SQIVND (reference sequence). Losses at the gene ends were 5 bases for V and 4 bases for J; bases not matched to a gene: 4. CDR3 DNA sequence: TGTGCCAGTAGTGTACAGGGGCGCACCGGGGAGCTGTTTTTT. Translating it yields CASSVQGRTGELFF.

In this sample, this clonotype turned up a few times. Since a much larger clone is just one base distant, this may be a read error. The chain joins TRBV7-9 to TRBJ1-6; 7 nucleotides line up with TRBD1. CDR1 is SEHNR and CDR2 is FQNEAQ in the germline V gene (reference sequence). This CDR3 spans 16 amino acids. The CDR3 here is CASSFSEGGFSSPIHF. CDR3 coding DNA: TGTGCCAGCAGCTTTTCGGAAGGGGGCTTTAGTTCACCCATCCACTTT.

Ten or more counts support this clonotype. The CDR3 loop is CASSYDYEQYF. As DNA, the CDR3 is TGTGCCAGCAGTTACGACTACGAGCAGTACTTC. The rearrangement uses TRBV6-2 or TRBV6-3 and TRBJ2-7; D is unclear. Trimming took 2 bases from V and 3 from J, leaving 2 bases between them. The CDR3 spans 11 residues. Germline values: CDR1 MNHEY, CDR2 SVGEGT.

This clonotype was seen once. One end of the junction does not line up with germline, which may come from a read error. The gene calls are TRBV7-9 and TRBJ1-1; 8 nucleotides align to TRBD1. Germline-derived CDR1 and CDR2 are SEHNR and FQNEAQ (reference sequence). The length of the CDR3 is 16 residues. The CDR3 is CASSLGPTGENAEAFF. CDR3 in DNA: TGTGCCAGCAGCTTAGGACCGACAGGGGAGAACGCTGAAGCTTTCTTT.

In the case of this clonotype: Being one base from a much bigger clone, this may be a read error. The chain employs TRBV28 and TRBJ2-7; D tentatively fits TRBD1 or TRBD2 (5 bases each). The CDR3 is 15 residues long. The germline gives CDR1 MDHEN, CDR2 SYDVKM. In DNA form, the CDR3 reads TGTGCCAGCAGGAAAGGGACGCATAGCTCCTACGAGCGGTACTTC. The encoded protein is CASRKGTHSSYERYF.

This clonotype has a count of ten or more. The chain combines TRBV15 with TRBJ2-7, with D perhaps given as TRBD1 or TRBD2 (5 bases each). Germline V gene data show CDR1 as LNHNV and CDR2 as YYDKDF (reference sequence). The CDR3 runs to 14 residues. The germline V and J ends were trimmed by 3 bases and 3 bases, with 12 bases remaining between them. In DNA, the CDR3 is TGTGCCACCAGCAGGGACAAGACTAACTACGAGCAGTACTTC. Its protein is CATSRDKTNYEQYF.

Details on this clonotype: A much larger clone is a single base away; this may be a read error. CDR3 coding DNA: TGTGCCAGCGGCGTATGGACAGACCACCAAGAGACCCAGTACTTC. It codes for CASGVWTDHQETQYF. This chain joins TRBV9 and TRBJ2-5, with D possibly matching TRBD1 (6 bases). Germline values: CDR1 SGDLS, CDR2 YYNGEE. CDR3 length: 15 amino acids.